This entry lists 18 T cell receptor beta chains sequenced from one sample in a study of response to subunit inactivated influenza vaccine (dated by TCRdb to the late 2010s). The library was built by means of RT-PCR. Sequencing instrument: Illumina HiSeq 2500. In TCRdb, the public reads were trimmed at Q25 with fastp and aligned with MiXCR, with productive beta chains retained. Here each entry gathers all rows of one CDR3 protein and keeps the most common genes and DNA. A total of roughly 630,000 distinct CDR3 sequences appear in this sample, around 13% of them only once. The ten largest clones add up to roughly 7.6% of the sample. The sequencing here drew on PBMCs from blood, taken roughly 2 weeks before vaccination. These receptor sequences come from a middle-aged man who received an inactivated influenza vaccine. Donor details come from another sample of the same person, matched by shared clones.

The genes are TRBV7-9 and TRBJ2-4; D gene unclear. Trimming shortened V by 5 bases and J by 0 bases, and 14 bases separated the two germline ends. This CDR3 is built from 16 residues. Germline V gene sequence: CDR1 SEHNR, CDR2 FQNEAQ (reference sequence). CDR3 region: CASSPSIILAKNIQYF. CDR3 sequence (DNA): TGTGCCAGCAGCCCCTCGATTATCTTAGCCAAAAACATTCAGTACTTC.

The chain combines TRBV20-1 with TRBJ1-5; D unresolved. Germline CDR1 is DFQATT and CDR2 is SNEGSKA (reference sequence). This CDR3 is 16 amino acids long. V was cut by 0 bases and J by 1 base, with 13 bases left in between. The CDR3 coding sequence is TGCAGTGCTAGAGATCGTATCACCCCGAGCAATCAGCCCCAGCATTTT. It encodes CSARDRITPSNQPQHF.

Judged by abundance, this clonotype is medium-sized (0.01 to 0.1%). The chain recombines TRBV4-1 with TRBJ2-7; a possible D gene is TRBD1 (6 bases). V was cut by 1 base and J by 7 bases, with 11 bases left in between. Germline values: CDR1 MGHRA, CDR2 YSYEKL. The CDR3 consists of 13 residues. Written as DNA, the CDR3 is TGCGCCAGCAGCCAAGTACAGGGTCAGGAGCAGTACTTC. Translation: CASSQVQGQEQYF.

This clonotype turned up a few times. This CDR3 is CSVEEGISGANVLTF. The CDR3 bases are TGCAGCGTTGAAGAAGGGATATCTGGGGCCAACGTCCTGACTTTC. The chain recombines TRBV29-1 with TRBJ2-6; D ambiguous. From germline, CDR1 is SQVTM and CDR2 ANQGSEA. V gave up 0 bases and J gave up 1 base, with 7 bases separating them. The CDR3 sequence is 15 residues long.

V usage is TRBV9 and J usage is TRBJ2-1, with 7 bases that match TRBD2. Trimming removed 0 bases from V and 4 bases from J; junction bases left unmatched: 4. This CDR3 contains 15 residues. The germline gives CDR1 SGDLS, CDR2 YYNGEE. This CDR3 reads CASSVGASGYNEQFF. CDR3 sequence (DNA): TGTGCCAGCAGCGTAGGGGCTAGCGGATACAATGAGCAGTTCTTC.

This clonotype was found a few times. CDR3 amino acids: CASSQLTAGDTDTQYF. CDR3 nucleotide sequence: TGCGCCAGCAGCCAACTGACCGCAGGCGACACAGATACGCAGTATTTT. The chain combines TRBV4-1 with TRBJ2-3, with D hard to call. The CDR3 runs to 16 residues. Trimming took 2 bases from V and 2 from J, leaving 14 bases between them. CDR1 is MGHRA, CDR2 YSYEKL, per germline.

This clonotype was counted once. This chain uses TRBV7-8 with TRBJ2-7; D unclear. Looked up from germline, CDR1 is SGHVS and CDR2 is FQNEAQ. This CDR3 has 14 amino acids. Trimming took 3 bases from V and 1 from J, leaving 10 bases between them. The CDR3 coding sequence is TGTGCCAGCAGCTTGGCCAGCCATTCCTACGAGCAGTACTTC. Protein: CASSLASHSYEQYF.

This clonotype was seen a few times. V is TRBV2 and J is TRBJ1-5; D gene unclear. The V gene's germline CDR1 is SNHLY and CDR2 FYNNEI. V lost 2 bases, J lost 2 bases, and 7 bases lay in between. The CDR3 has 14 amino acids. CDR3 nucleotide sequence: TGTGCCAGCAGTGAATACCAGGGCAATCAGCCCCAGCATTTT. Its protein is CASSEYQGNQPQHF.

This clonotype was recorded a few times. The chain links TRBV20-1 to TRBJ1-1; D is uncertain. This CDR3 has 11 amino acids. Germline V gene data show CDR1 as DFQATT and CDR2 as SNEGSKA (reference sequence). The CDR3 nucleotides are TGCAGATTCAACTGGGGCACTGAAGCTTTCTTT. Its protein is CRFNWGTEAFF.

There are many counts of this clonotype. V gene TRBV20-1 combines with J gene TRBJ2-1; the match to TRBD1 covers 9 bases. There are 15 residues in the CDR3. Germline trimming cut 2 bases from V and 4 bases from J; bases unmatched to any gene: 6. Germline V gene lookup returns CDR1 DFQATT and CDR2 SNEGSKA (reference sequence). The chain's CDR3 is CSARPGQGYYNEQFF. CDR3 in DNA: TGCAGTGCTAGACCGGGACAGGGTTATTACAATGAGCAGTTCTTC.

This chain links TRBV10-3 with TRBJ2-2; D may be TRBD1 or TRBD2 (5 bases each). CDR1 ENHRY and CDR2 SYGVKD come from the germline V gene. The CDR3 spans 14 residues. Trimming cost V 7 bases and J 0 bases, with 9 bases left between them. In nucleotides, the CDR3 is TGTGCCATCAATGGGGGAACGAACACCGGGGAGCTGTTTTTT. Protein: CAINGGTNTGELFF.

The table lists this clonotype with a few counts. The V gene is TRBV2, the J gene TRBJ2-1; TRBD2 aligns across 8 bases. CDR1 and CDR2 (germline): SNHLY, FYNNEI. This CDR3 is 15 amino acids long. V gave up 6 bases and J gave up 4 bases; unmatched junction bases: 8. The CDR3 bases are TGTGCCAGCAGGACCAGGACTAGCCCATACAATGAGCAGTTCTTC. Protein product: CASRTRTSPYNEQFF.

CDR3 protein: CSHDRDQETQYF. CDR3 DNA: TGCAGCCACGACAGGGACCAAGAGACCCAGTACTTC. V is TRBV29-1 and J is TRBJ2-5; 7 nucleotides line up with TRBD1. Trimming cost V 8 bases and J 0 bases; bases outside gene matches: 3. CDR3 length equals 12 residues. Per the germline V gene, CDR1 is SQVTM and CDR2 is ANQGSEA.

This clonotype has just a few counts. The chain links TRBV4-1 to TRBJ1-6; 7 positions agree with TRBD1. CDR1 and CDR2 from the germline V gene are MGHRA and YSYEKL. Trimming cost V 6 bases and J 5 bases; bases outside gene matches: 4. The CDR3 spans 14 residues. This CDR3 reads CASRPGQHNSPLHF. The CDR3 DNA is TGCGCCAGCAGACCGGGACAGCATAATTCACCCCTCCACTTT.

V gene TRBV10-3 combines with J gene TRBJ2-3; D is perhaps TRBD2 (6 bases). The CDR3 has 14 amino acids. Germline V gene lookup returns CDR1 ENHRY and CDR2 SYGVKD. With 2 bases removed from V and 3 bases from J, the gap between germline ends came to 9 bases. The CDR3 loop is CAISERERTDTQYF. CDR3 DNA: TGTGCCATCAGTGAGCGGGAGAGGACAGATACGCAGTATTTT.

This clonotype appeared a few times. The CDR3: CASTQEQGAKTGELFF. CDR3 nucleotide sequence: TGTGCCAGCACGCAAGAGCAGGGGGCTAAGACCGGGGAGCTGTTTTTT. V is TRBV4-2 and J is TRBJ2-2; 8 nucleotides agree with TRBD1. Germline trimming cut 7 bases from V and 5 bases from J; bases unmatched to any gene: 12. This CDR3 comprises 16 residues. Germline V gives CDR1 LGHNA, CDR2 YNFKEQ.

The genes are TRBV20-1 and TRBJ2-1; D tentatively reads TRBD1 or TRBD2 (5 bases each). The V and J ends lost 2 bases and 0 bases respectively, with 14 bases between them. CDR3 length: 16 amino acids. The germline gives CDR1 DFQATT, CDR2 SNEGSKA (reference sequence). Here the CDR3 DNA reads TGCAGTGCTAGATTCCCGGGGCAGAGCTCCTACAATGAGCAGTTCTTC. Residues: CSARFPGQSSYNEQFF.

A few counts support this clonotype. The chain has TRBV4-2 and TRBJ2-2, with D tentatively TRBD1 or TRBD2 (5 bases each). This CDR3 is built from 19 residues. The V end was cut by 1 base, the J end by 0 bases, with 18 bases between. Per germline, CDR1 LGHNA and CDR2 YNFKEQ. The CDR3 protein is CASSQGAIGGFANTGELFF. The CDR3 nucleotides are TGTGCCAGCAGCCAAGGGGCTATTGGGGGTTTCGCGAACACCGGGGAGCTGTTTTTT.